This T cell receptor (beta chain) was recorded in a study of T-cell memory formation after mild COVID-19. Turning to the study itself: Clusters were largely donor specific.

5'RACE primed from the constant segment yielded TCR alpha and TCR beta cDNA libraries bearing sample barcodes and UMIs. One entry per CDR3 protein results from TCRdb running MiXCR on the 5' RACE reads. The sample comprises hundreds of thousands of distinct CDR3 sequences, roughly 25% of which are singletons, and under 15% rests with the top ten. J gave up 2 bases and V 2 bases, and 5 bases lay outside the gene matches. The CDR3 loop spans 16 amino acids. This clonotype was detected only a few times. Sequencing used PBMCs or a T cell subset sorted from them (not recorded which). The origin of this receptor is an adult woman who had mild COVID-19 (a few samples of this study predate the infection). Cell type and time point are not known. The J gene is TRBJ1-5, the V gene TRBV12-3 or TRBV12-4; TRBD1 agrees at 8 bases. In DNA form, the CDR3 reads TGTGCCAGCAGTTTAATGGACAGGGTTCGCAATCAGCCCCAGCATTTT. It yields the protein CASSLMDRVRNQPQHF.